The 24 T cell receptor beta chains below were found in one sample sequenced in a study of T cell responses to AZD1222 COVID-19 vaccine. Libraries were prepared by immunoSEQ multiplex PCR; TCRdb keeps only in-frame clonotypes and omits some of them. The data show 150,000 to 180,000 clones, 88% seen once. The sample in question was peripheral blood, obtained on day 0 of AZD1222 vaccination. These receptors all come from an adult in good health.

The chain carries TRBV6-2 or TRBV6-3 and TRBJ2-4; D ambiguous. There are 14 residues in the CDR3. Germline V lookup: CDR1 MNHEY, CDR2 SVGEGT. The V end was cut by 5 bases, the J end by 5 bases, with 13 bases between. CDR3 coding DNA: TGTGCCAGCAGTCCCGCTGGGCGGCAAAACATTCAGTACTTC. It translates to CASSPAGRQNIQYF.

The chain employs TRBV24-1 and TRBJ2-3; TRBD1 is a possible D gene (7 bases). The CDR3 spans 15 residues. Germline values: CDR1 KGHDR, CDR2 SFDVKD. Trimming took off 9 bases at V and 5 bases at J, with 20 bases between the two ends. Here the CDR3 DNA reads TGTGCCACCGCTGGAGGGGGCTCGGGAGAAGATACGCAGTATTTT. Translation: CATAGGGSGEDTQYF.

The V call is TRBV18, the J call TRBJ1-3, with TRBD1 as a possible D gene (5 bases). Germline values: CDR1 KGHSH, CDR2 LQKENI. The CDR3 runs 16 residues. V lost 3 bases to trimming and J lost 0 bases, with 12 bases between them. The CDR3 nucleotides read TGTGCCAGCTCACCTCGCCAGGACACCTCTGGAAACACCATATATTTT. This sequence encodes CASSPRQDTSGNTIYF. The full variable domain, rest sourced from reference TRBV18 and TRBJ1-3, is NAGVMQNPRHLVRRRGQEARLRCSPMKGHSHVYWYRQLPEEGLKFMVYLQKENIIDESGMPKERFSAEFPKEGPSILRIQQVVRGDSAAYFCASSPRQDTSGNTIYFGEGSWLTVV.

The J gene is TRBJ1-1, the V gene TRBV3-1 (or the pseudogene TRBV3-2); tentative D call: TRBD1 (5 bases). Looked up from germline, CDR1 is LGHDT and CDR2 is YNNKEL (reference sequence). The CDR3 is made up of 15 amino acids. The V and J ends lost 0 bases and 4 bases respectively, with 12 bases between them. The CDR3 spells CASSQDGTWSTEAFF. CDR3 in DNA: TGTGCCAGCAGCCAAGATGGGACTTGGAGCACTGAAGCTTTCTTT.

The chain has TRBV18 and TRBJ2-7; D possibly corresponds to TRBD2 (6 bases). The CDR3 length is 15 residues. Germline-derived CDR1 and CDR2 are KGHSH and LQKENI. Trimming pared 3 bases from V and 1 base from J, leaving 13 bases between. The CDR3 coding sequence is TGTGCCAGCTCACCTCAGGGTGCGGGGTCCTACGAGCAGTACTTC. Protein: CASSPQGAGSYEQYF.

CDR3 in amino acids: CASSQSRLGHYEQYF. In DNA form, the CDR3 reads TGTGCCAGCAGCCAATCAAGGTTGGGGCACTACGAGCAGTACTTC. V and J are TRBV7-2 and TRBJ2-7; maybe TRBD1 (5 bases). Trimming shortened V by 5 bases and J by 3 bases, and 17 bases separated the two germline ends. The CDR3 has 15 residues. Germline V gene lookup returns CDR1 SGHTA and CDR2 FQGNSA.

V gene TRBV6-4 combines with J gene TRBJ1-2; D not resolved. Germline CDR1 reads MRHNA; CDR2 reads SNTAGT. The CDR3 runs 13 residues. The V and J ends lost 2 bases and 5 bases respectively, with 9 bases between them. The CDR3 region is CASSDTFGYGYTF. The CDR3 DNA reads as TGTGCCAGCAGTGACACGTTCGGGTATGGCTACACCTTC.

The V call is TRBV14, the J call TRBJ2-3, with D unclear. Trimming removed 1 base from V and 4 bases from J, with 9 bases in between. The CDR3 is made up of 14 amino acids. The germline CDR1 and CDR2 sequences are SGHDN and FVKESK. CDR3 DNA sequence: TGTGCCAGCAGCCAAGGCGAAGATGCAGATACGCAGTATTTT. As protein: CASSQGEDADTQYF.

This rearrangement joins TRBV5-6 to TRBJ1-2, with D possibly matching TRBD1 (5 bases). Trimming stripped 4 bases from V and 8 bases from J, with 12 bases between. CDR1 SGHDT and CDR2 YYEEEE come from the germline V gene. The CDR3 consists of 12 residues. The CDR3 DNA reads as TGTGCCAGCAGCATAGGAGGGGTAGGCTACACCTTC. This encodes CASSIGGVGYTF.

This chain links TRBV19 with TRBJ2-4; perhaps TRBD2 as D (7 bases). V was trimmed by 7 bases and J by 3 bases, leaving 19 bases between them. Germline lookup yields CDR1 LNHDA and CDR2 SQIVND (reference sequence). There are 16 residues in the CDR3. The CDR3 DNA reads TGTGCCAGTACCTCTCCTGGGGGGGGCGTCAAAAACATTCAGTACTTC. Protein: CASTSPGGGVKNIQYF.

The V call is TRBV4-3, the J call TRBJ1-2; possible D gene TRBD1, 5 bases. Deletions cut 6 bases from V and 8 bases from J, with 10 bases between. Looked up from germline, CDR1 is LGHNA and CDR2 is YSLEER. CDR3 length: 11 amino acids. DNA of the CDR3: TGCGCCAGCAGTTGGGGCGGCGGCTACACCTTC. Protein sequence: CASSWGGGYTF.

This clone has only a few counts. The chain has TRBV6-5 and TRBJ1-6; D uncertain. With 7 bases removed from V and 10 bases from J, the gap between germline ends came to 17 bases. Germline V gene data show CDR1 as MNHEY and CDR2 as SVGAGI. The CDR3 has 14 residues. The CDR3 spells CASTEGLLGSPLHF. CDR3 nucleotides: TGTGCCAGCACCGAAGGACTTCTAGGCTCACCCCTCCACTTT.

On this clone itself: An end of the junction does not agree with germline; a read error may underlie this. CDR3 DNA: TGCGCCCGCAGCCGGGGGGTAGTGGACACTGAAGCTTTCTTT. It codes for CARSRGVVDTEAFF. The chain couples TRBV4-1 to TRBJ1-1; weak D call: TRBD1 (5 bases). Per the germline V gene, CDR1 is MGHRA and CDR2 is YSYEKL. CDR3 length: 14 amino acids.

The V and J genes are TRBV28 and TRBJ2-7; D tentatively reads TRBD1 or TRBD2 (5 bases each). V lost 8 bases to trimming and J lost 3 bases, with 11 bases between them. Per the germline V gene, CDR1 is MDHEN and CDR2 is SYDVKM. The CDR3 is 12 residues long. CDR3 nucleotides: TGTGCCAGCCAGTGGGGGAGCTACGAGCAGTACTTC. Amino acid sequence: CASQWGSYEQYF. Full variable domain (remainder filled in from reference TRBV28 and TRBJ2-7): DVKVTQSSRYLVKRTGEKVFLECVQDMDHENMFWYRQDPGLGLRLIYFSYDVKMKEKGDIPEGYSVSREKKERFSLILESASTNQTSMYLCASQWGSYEQYFGPGTRLTVT.

The V call is TRBV15, the J call TRBJ2-7; the D gene is possibly TRBD1 (6 bases). Germline loops: CDR1 LNHNV, CDR2 YYDKDF (reference sequence). This CDR3 contains 16 residues. Trimming left V 0 bases short and J 5 bases short, with 17 bases between. CDR3 in amino acids: CATSRDIASGDHEQYF. The CDR3 bases are TGTGCCACCAGCAGAGATATAGCGTCAGGGGACCACGAGCAGTACTTC.

This chain connects TRBV6-1 to TRBJ1-2; D remains ambiguous. Per the germline V gene, CDR1 is MNHNS and CDR2 is SASEGT. This CDR3 spans 14 amino acids. Trimming took 0 bases from V and 7 from J, leaving 12 bases between them. As DNA, the CDR3 is TGTGCCAGCAGTGAAGCGGTGAGGGTTCGTGGCTACACCTTC. Its protein product is CASSEAVRVRGYTF.

A few counts support this clone. The chain links TRBV18 to TRBJ1-2, with a tentative D call TRBD1 (5 bases). Germline V gene data show CDR1 as KGHSH and CDR2 as LQKENI. Trimming took off 2 bases at V and 2 bases at J, with 9 bases between the two ends. This CDR3 spans 14 amino acids. CDR3 sequence: CASSPDGGNYGYTF. The CDR3 nucleotides are TGTGCCAGCTCACCAGACGGGGGGAACTATGGCTACACCTTC. The full variable domain, its missing parts supplied by reference TRBV18 and TRBJ1-2, is NAGVMQNPRHLVRRRGQEARLRCSPMKGHSHVYWYRQLPEEGLKFMVYLQKENIIDESGMPKERFSAEFPKEGPSILRIQQVVRGDSAAYFCASSPDGGNYGYTFGSGTRLTVV.

The chain is built from TRBV7-8 and TRBJ1-1; no firm D call. Germline-derived CDR1 and CDR2 are SGHVS and FQNEAQ. V shed 5 bases and J shed 4 bases, with 17 bases lying between them. The CDR3 extends over 15 amino acids. CDR3 sequence (DNA): TGTGCCAGCAGCCTACCTAGGTGGCAGGCCACTGAAGCTTTCTTT. It codes for CASSLPRWQATEAFF.

This sequence joins TRBV5-1 and TRBJ1-6; 7 bases line up with TRBD1. The CDR3 runs 15 residues. The V and J ends lost 3 bases and 10 bases, in that order; junction bases with no gene match: 10. Germline V CDR1 and CDR2: SGHRS, YFSETQ. The CDR3 bases are TGCGCCAGCAGCTGGGCGGCAGGGGGAGCCTCACCCCTCCACTTT. Protein: CASSWAAGGASPLHF.

V usage is TRBV4-3 and J usage is TRBJ2-7; D remains ambiguous. The V end lost 0 bases, the J end lost 2 bases, and 20 bases lay between the germline ends. The CDR3 runs to 18 residues. Looked up from germline, CDR1 is LGHNA and CDR2 is YSLEER. The CDR3 DNA is TGCGCCAGCAGCCAAGAGGTCGATCGTTTCGGCGGAACCTACGAGCAGTACTTC. It is translated as CASSQEVDRFGGTYEQYF.

The chain combines TRBV9 with TRBJ1-2, with 9 bases that match TRBD1. V lost 3 bases to trimming and J lost 8 bases; unmatched junction nucleotides: 11. This CDR3 region has 15 residues. CDR1 and CDR2 (germline): SGDLS, YYNGEE. CDR3 sequence: CASSATGTGSGGYTF. CDR3 DNA sequence: TGTGCCAGCAGCGCAACCGGGACAGGGAGTGGGGGCTACACCTTC.

The chain is built from TRBV5-4 and TRBJ1-5; 9 positions agree with TRBD1. CDR3 size: 13 residues. The V gene's germline CDR1 is SGHNT and CDR2 YYREEE (reference sequence). V gave up 0 bases and J gave up 11 bases; unmatched junction bases: 3. CDR3 loop: CASSLGQGGSQHF. The CDR3 nucleotides read TGTGCCAGCAGCTTGGGACAGGGGGGATCCCAGCATTTT.

The CDR3 loop is CASSERVAVYEQYF. The CDR3 nucleotides are TGCGCCAGCAGTGAGAGGGTGGCTGTCTACGAGCAGTACTTC. The chain couples TRBV10-2 to TRBJ2-7; no clear D gene. Trimming removed 2 bases at V and 3 bases at J, with 11 bases between. The germline CDR1 and CDR2 sequences are WSHSY and SAAADI. CDR3 length: 14 amino acids.

The chain combines TRBV11-3 with TRBJ2-7, with 10 bases identical to TRBD1. The CDR3 is 14 amino acids. Germline V lookup: CDR1 SGHNT, CDR2 YENEEA. V shed 5 bases, J shed 7 bases, and the junction held 8 bases outside the gene matches. The CDR3 spells CASSPRTGGEEQYF. For the CDR3, the DNA is TGTGCCAGCAGCCCCCGGACAGGGGGTGAGGAGCAGTACTTC.